The 25 T cell receptor beta chains reported below all come from one sample, sequenced in a study of cytomegalovirus exposure and HLA in healthy donors. The PCR was carried out with 60 Vbeta primers and 13 Jbeta primers. The method was immunoSEQ multiplex PCR; TCRdb's version includes in-frame clones alone and lacks a portion of them. This sample has some 130,000 clones, with 80% found just once. Sequenced sample: PBMCs. These receptors all come from a woman aged 40-49 years in good health and CMV-seronegative.

Concerning this clone: At one end the junction does not follow the germline gene, possibly because of a read error. The V gene is TRBV7-7, the J gene TRBJ2-1, with TRBD2 matching 11 bases. The length of the CDR3 is 15 residues. Germline lookup yields CDR1 SSHAT and CDR2 FNYEAQ (reference sequence). The CDR3 DNA sequence: TGTGCTAGCAGCAAACTAGCGGGGGCGGTTGATGAGCAGTTCTTC. Amino acids: CASSKLAGAVDEQFF.

The rearrangement uses TRBV5-1 and TRBJ1-2; D is uncertain. The length of the CDR3 is 14 residues. Trimming took 3 bases from V and 7 from J, leaving 16 bases between them. Germline CDR1 and CDR2: SGHRS and YFSETQ. The CDR3 reads CASSSGSIEGGYTF. In nucleotides, the CDR3 is TGCGCCAGCAGCTCCGGATCAATAGAGGGTGGCTACACCTTC.

This clone has only a few counts. The chain couples TRBV5-1 to TRBJ1-5, with TRBD1 as a possible D gene (6 bases). This CDR3 has 16 amino acids. Deletions cut 4 bases from V and 4 bases from J, with 18 bases between. CDR1 and CDR2 (germline): SGHRS, YFSETQ. Here the CDR3 DNA reads TGCGCCAGCAGCCTGAACGGGGGGGCGGGGAATCAGCCCCAGCATTTT. As protein: CASSLNGGAGNQPQHF. Together with reference TRBV5-1 and TRBJ1-5, the CDR3 gives the full variable domain: KAGVTQTPRYLIKTRGQQVTLSCSPISGHRSVSWYQQTPGQGLQFLFEYFSETQRNKGNFPGRFSGRQFSNSRSEMNVSTLELGDSALYLCASSLNGGAGNQPQHFGDGTRLSIL.

This clone was counted between two and nine times. The gene calls are TRBV6-4 and TRBJ1-2, with 7 bases matching TRBD1. The length of the CDR3 is 15 residues. Germline V gene sequence: CDR1 MRHNA, CDR2 SNTAGT. Unmatched junction bases numbered 6, after V lost 5 bases and J lost 0 bases. CDR3 DNA sequence: TGTGCCAGCAGTCCCGGGACAGAGACTAACTATGGCTACACCTTC. As protein: CASSPGTETNYGYTF.

The V and J genes are TRBV6-5 and TRBJ2-3; the match to TRBD2 covers 9 bases. With V trimmed by 0 bases and J by 1 base, 2 bases remained unmatched. This CDR3 spans 16 amino acids. CDR1 and CDR2 from the germline V gene are MNHEY and SVGAGI. In DNA form, the CDR3 reads TGTGCCAGCAGTTACTCCAGACTAGCGGGCACAGATACGCAGTATTTT. This sequence encodes CASSYSRLAGTDTQYF.

J is TRBJ2-7 and V is TRBV11-3; 8 nucleotides align to TRBD1. The CDR3 totals 15 residues. The trim removed 1 base at V and 6 bases at J, leaving 8 bases unmatched. Germline V gene data show CDR1 as SGHNT and CDR2 as YENEEA. CDR3 loop: CASSLGGTGAIEQYF. In DNA form, the CDR3 reads TGTGCCAGCAGCTTAGGGGGGACAGGCGCCATCGAGCAGTACTTC.

For the CDR3, the DNA is TGTGCCAGCAGCCCCGGCCTGGACAGCAGTGGCTACACCTTC. It is translated as CASSPGLDSSGYTF. This chain joins TRBV9 and TRBJ1-2; D is possibly TRBD1 (6 bases). Trimming shortened V by 4 bases and J by 7 bases, and 17 bases separated the two germline ends. Germline assignment: CDR1 SGDLS and CDR2 YYNGEE. The CDR3 contains 14 residues.

This chain connects TRBV7-2 to TRBJ2-7; the match to TRBD2 covers 13 bases. Trimming at V came to 2 bases and at J to 5 bases, leaving 9 bases not matched to a gene. CDR1 and CDR2 (germline): SGHTA, FQGNSA. The CDR3 is 17 amino acids. The CDR3 DNA reads TGTGCCAGCAGCTTATTCGGACTAGCGGGAGTTAGCCACGAGCAGTACTTC. It codes for CASSLFGLAGVSHEQYF.

CDR3 region: CASSLDRDQPQHF. CDR3 DNA: TGTGCCAGCAGCCTCGACAGGGATCAGCCCCAGCATTTT. V and J are TRBV11-2 and TRBJ1-5; 7 bases map to TRBD1. Germline trimming cut 5 bases from V and 5 bases from J; bases unmatched to any gene: 3. Germline CDR1 is SGHAT and CDR2 is FQNNGV. This CDR3 has 13 amino acids.

The sample holds one count of this clone. The chain employs TRBV5-5 and TRBJ2-2, with a weak D call TRBD1 (6 bases). The V end lost 4 bases, the J end lost 1 base, and 8 bases lay between the germline ends. The CDR3 has 14 residues. Germline assignment: CDR1 SGHKS and CDR2 YYEKEE (reference sequence). The CDR3 protein is CASSMTGNTGELFF. The CDR3 coding sequence is TGTGCCAGCAGCATGACAGGGAACACCGGGGAGCTGTTTTTT. The complete variable domain, with remaining parts taken from reference TRBV5-5 and TRBJ2-2, reads DAGVTQSPTHLIKTRGQQVTLRCSPISGHKSVSWYQQVLGQGPQFIFQYYEKEERGRGNFPDRFSARQFPNYSSELNVNALLLGDSALYLCASSMTGNTGELFFGEGSRLTVL.

This clone was seen a handful of times. V usage is TRBV28 and J usage is TRBJ2-7; 7 nucleotides match TRBD2. The V segment lost 4 bases and the J segment 7 bases; nucleotides outside the gene matches: 13. Germline CDR1 MDHEN, CDR2 SYDVKM. The length of the CDR3 is 15 residues. The CDR3 sequence is CASSSPDRLAEEQYF. The CDR3 DNA reads as TGTGCCAGCAGTTCGCCTGACCGGCTAGCGGAGGAGCAGTACTTC.

The V gene is TRBV29-1, the J gene TRBJ2-1; a weak D match, TRBD2 (5 bases). In germline, CDR1 is SQVTM, CDR2 ANQGSEA. The CDR3 has 14 amino acids. The ends were cut back, 6 bases at V and 4 bases at J, with 16 bases in the middle. The DNA for the CDR3 is TGCAGCGTCGGGGTGCCCCCCTTATACAATGAGCAGTTCTTC. Translated, it gives CSVGVPPLYNEQFF.

The chain carries TRBV6-1 and TRBJ2-4; 9 nucleotides align to TRBD1. V gave up 6 bases and J gave up 8 bases; unmatched junction bases: 5. The CDR3 is made up of 13 amino acids. Germline V gene lookup returns CDR1 MNHNS and CDR2 SASEGT. The CDR3 region is CASRGDRADIQYF. The CDR3 bases are TGTGCCAGCAGGGGGGACAGGGCGGACATTCAGTACTTC.

This chain joins TRBV14 and TRBJ2-1, with a possible D match to TRBD2 (5 bases). Germline CDR1 is SGHDN and CDR2 is FVKESK. The CDR3 is made up of 15 amino acids. Trimming shortened V by 4 bases and J by 6 bases, and 16 bases separated the two germline ends. CDR3 in amino acids: CASSLWSFGGNEQFF. The CDR3 region has the DNA TGTGCCAGCAGCCTGTGGTCATTTGGAGGCAATGAGCAGTTCTTC.

The gene calls are TRBV29-1 and TRBJ1-1; D is perhaps TRBD1 (5 bases). Germline assignment: CDR1 SQVTM and CDR2 ANQGSEA. V was trimmed by 5 bases and J by 2 bases, leaving 12 bases between them. The CDR3 contains 13 residues. CDR3 sequence (DNA): TGCAGCGTTCTTACAGGAGCAAACACTGAAGCTTTCTTT. Protein sequence: CSVLTGANTEAFF.

The rearrangement links TRBV5-1 to TRBJ2-1, with 7 bases matching TRBD2. V was clipped by 5 bases and J by 7 bases; unmatched bases: 9. Germline values: CDR1 SGHRS, CDR2 YFSETQ. This CDR3 region has 14 residues. The CDR3 nucleotides read TGCGCCAGCAGGTATGGCGGGAGAGAGAATGAGCAGTTCTTC. It yields the protein CASRYGGRENEQFF.

The V and J genes are TRBV7-3 and TRBJ2-1; D not resolved. The V gene's germline CDR1 is SGHTA and CDR2 FQGTGA. V lost 3 bases to trimming and J lost 0 bases, with 12 bases between them. This CDR3 has 16 residues. CDR3: CASSFSPTVSYNEQFF. Here the CDR3 DNA reads TGTGCCAGCAGCTTTAGCCCGACGGTCTCCTACAATGAGCAGTTCTTC.

The chain couples TRBV28 to TRBJ1-2; no definite D call. Trimming removed 6 bases at V and 8 bases at J, with 7 bases between. Germline values: CDR1 MDHEN, CDR2 SYDVKM. This CDR3 has 10 residues. The CDR3 loop is CASRREGYTF. The CDR3 region has the DNA TGTGCCAGCAGAAGGGAGGGCTACACCTTC.

The genes are TRBV7-9 and TRBJ1-1; the D gene is possibly TRBD1 (5 bases). The V gene's germline CDR1 is SEHNR and CDR2 FQNEAQ (reference sequence). Between the trimmed V and J ends, which lost 0 bases and 3 bases, there was a span of 11 bases. The CDR3 covers 15 residues. The CDR3 is CASSLALGQDTEAFF. Written as DNA, the CDR3 is TGTGCCAGCAGCTTAGCGTTGGGGCAGGACACTGAAGCTTTCTTT. Complete variable domain (other parts from reference TRBV7-9 and TRBJ1-1): DTGVSQNPRHKITKRGQNVTFRCDPISEHNRLYWYRQTLGQGPEFLTYFQNEAQLEKSRLLSDRFSAERPKGSFSTLEIQRTEQGDSAMYLCASSLALGQDTEAFFGQGTRLTVV.

The CDR3 DNA is TGCGCCAGCAGCCCCATAGCGGGAGAGCAGTATTTT. This sequence encodes CASSPIAGEQYF. This chain joins TRBV5-1 and TRBJ2-3; TRBD2 matches at 9 bases. This CDR3 region has 12 residues. Per germline, CDR1 SGHRS and CDR2 YFSETQ. Trimming at V came to 4 bases and at J to 11 bases, leaving 5 bases not matched to a gene.

V and J are TRBV6-5 and TRBJ1-6, with 10 positions matching TRBD1. From germline, CDR1 is MNHEY and CDR2 SVGAGI. J was trimmed by 9 bases and V by 0 bases; bases with no gene match: 2. The CDR3 covers 15 residues. CDR3 bases: TGTGCCAGCAGTTACTCGACAGGGGGCAGTTCACCCCTCCACTTT. Its translation: CASSYSTGGSSPLHF.

This sequence joins TRBV29-1 and TRBJ2-5, with D perhaps matching TRBD2 (6 bases). CDR1 SQVTM and CDR2 ANQGSEA come from the germline V gene. V lost 6 bases, J lost 7 bases, and 21 bases lay in between. The CDR3 covers 14 residues. CDR3 sequence (DNA): TGCAGCGTGGCTGGACTACCGCCGATAGGGACCCAGTACTTC. This codes for CSVAGLPPIGTQYF.

The chain recombines TRBV9 with TRBJ1-1, with D maybe TRBD1 (5 bases). The CDR3 is made up of 15 amino acids. Germline CDR1 is SGDLS and CDR2 is YYNGEE. Trimming took off 0 bases at V and 7 bases at J, with 16 bases between the two ends. The CDR3: CASSVVTPADSEAFF. Written as DNA, the CDR3 is TGTGCCAGCAGCGTAGTCACCCCGGCTGACAGTGAAGCTTTCTTT.

The chain links TRBV18 to TRBJ2-2; 9 bases fit TRBD1. The germline CDR1 and CDR2 sequences are KGHSH and LQKENI. The CDR3 extends over 16 amino acids. J was trimmed by 3 bases and V by 2 bases; bases with no gene match: 4. The CDR3 reads CASSPMGQGDTGELFF. CDR3 in DNA: TGTGCCAGCTCACCAATGGGACAGGGTGACACCGGGGAGCTGTTTTTT.

The chain joins TRBV9 to TRBJ2-7; TRBD2 agrees at 8 bases. The V gene end was trimmed by 0 bases and the J gene end by 6 bases; junction bases not matched to a gene: 8. The germline gives CDR1 SGDLS, CDR2 YYNGEE. The CDR3 contains 15 residues. The CDR3 region is CASSVAGGSSVEQYF. CDR3 DNA: TGTGCCAGCAGCGTAGCGGGGGGGAGTAGTGTCGAGCAGTACTTC. The variable domain in full, with the rest retrieved from reference TRBV9 and TRBJ2-7, is DSGVTQTPKHLITATGQRVTLRCSPRSGDLSVYWYQQSLDQGLQFLIQYYNGEERAKGNILERFSAQQFPDLHSELNLSSLELGDSALYFCASSVAGGSSVEQYFGPGTRLTVT.